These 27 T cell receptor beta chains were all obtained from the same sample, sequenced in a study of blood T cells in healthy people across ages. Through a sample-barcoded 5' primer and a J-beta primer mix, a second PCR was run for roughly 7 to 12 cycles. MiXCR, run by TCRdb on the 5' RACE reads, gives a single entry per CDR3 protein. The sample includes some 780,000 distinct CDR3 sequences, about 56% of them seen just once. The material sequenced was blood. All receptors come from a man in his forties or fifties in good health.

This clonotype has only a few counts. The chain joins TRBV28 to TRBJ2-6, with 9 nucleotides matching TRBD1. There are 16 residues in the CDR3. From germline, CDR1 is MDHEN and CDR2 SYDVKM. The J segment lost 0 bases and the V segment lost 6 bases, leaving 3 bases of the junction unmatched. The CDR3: CASRGTGFSGANVLTF. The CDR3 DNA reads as TGTGCCAGCAGAGGGACAGGGTTCTCTGGGGCCAACGTCCTGACTTTC.

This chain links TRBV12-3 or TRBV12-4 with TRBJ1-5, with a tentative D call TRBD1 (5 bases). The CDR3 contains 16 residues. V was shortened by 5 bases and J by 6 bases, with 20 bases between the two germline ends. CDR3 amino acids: CASSPQVGRRGQPQHF. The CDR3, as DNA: TGTGCCAGCAGTCCCCAGGTGGGGCGCCGTGGTCAGCCCCAGCATTTT.

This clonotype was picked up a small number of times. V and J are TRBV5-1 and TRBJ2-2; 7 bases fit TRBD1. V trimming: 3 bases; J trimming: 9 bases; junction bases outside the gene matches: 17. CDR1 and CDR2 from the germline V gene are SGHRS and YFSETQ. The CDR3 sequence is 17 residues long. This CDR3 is CASSSSRQGSQSWELFF. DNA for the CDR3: TGCGCCAGCAGCTCTTCCCGACAGGGTTCACAATCCTGGGAGCTGTTTTTT.

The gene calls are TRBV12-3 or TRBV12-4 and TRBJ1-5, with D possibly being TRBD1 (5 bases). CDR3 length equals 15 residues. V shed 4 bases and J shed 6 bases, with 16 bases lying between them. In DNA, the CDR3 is TGTGCCAGCAGTTACTCGGGTCGGGGACGTCAGCCCCAGCATTTT. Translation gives CASSYSGRGRQPQHF.

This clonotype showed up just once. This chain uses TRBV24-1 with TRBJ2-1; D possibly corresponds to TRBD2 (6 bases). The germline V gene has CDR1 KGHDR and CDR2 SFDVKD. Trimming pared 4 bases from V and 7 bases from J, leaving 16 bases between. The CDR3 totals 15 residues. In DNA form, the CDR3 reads TGTGCCACCAGTGACTACCGCGGGGTGGGTAATGAGCAGTTCTTC. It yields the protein CATSDYRGVGNEQFF.

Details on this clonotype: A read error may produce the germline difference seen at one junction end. CDR3 DNA sequence: TGTGCCAGCAGCGTAGCAGGGTCCGGCGACTACACCTTC. Translated: CASSVAGSGDYTF. This chain connects TRBV7-2 to TRBJ1-2; D perhaps matches TRBD1 (5 bases). Per germline, CDR1 SGHTA and CDR2 FQGNSA. This CDR3 comprises 13 residues. The full variable domain, with the rest looked up from reference TRBV7-2 and TRBJ1-2, is GAGVSQSPSNKVTEKGKDVELRCDPISGHTALYWYRQSLGQGLEFLIYFQGNSAPDKSGLPSDRFSAERTGGSVSTLTIQRTQQEDSAVYLCASSVAGSGDYTFGSGTRLTVV.

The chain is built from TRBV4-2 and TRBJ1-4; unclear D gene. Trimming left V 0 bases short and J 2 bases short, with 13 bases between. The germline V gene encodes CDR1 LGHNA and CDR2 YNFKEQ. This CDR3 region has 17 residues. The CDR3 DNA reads TGTGCCAGCAGCCAAGATTATCGGGGTAGCACTAATGAAAAACTGTTTTTT. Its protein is CASSQDYRGSTNEKLFF.

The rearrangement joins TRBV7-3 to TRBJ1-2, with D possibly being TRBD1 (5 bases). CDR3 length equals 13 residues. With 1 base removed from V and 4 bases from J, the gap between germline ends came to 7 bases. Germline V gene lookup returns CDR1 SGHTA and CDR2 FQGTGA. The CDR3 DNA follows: TGTGCCAGCAGCTTAATCCAGGGCTATGGCTACACCTTC. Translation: CASSLIQGYGYTF.

CDR3 loop: CAWSWGIPETQYF. Here the CDR3 DNA reads TGTGCCTGGAGTTGGGGCATTCCAGAGACCCAGTACTTC. The gene calls are TRBV30 and TRBJ2-5; possible D gene TRBD1, 5 bases. The germline gives CDR1 GTSNPN, CDR2 SVGIG (reference sequence). The CDR3 has 13 amino acids. The V end lost 2 bases, the J end lost 4 bases, and 11 bases lay between the germline ends.

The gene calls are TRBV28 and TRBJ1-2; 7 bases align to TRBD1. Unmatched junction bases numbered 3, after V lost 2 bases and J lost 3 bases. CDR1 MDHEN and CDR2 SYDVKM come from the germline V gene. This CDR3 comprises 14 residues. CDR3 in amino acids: CASSLKGAHYGYTF. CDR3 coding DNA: TGTGCCAGCAGTTTAAAGGGGGCCCACTATGGCTACACCTTC.

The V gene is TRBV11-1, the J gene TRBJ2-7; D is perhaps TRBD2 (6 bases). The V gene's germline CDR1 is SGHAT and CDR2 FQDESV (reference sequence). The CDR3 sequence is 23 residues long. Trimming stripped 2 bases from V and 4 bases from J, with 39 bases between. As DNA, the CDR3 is TGTGCCAGCAGCTTATGGGTTCCCCTCACACTTACAGCTGGAGGCGGGGAGGTGTACGAGCAGTACTTC. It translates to CASSLWVPLTLTAGGGEVYEQYF.

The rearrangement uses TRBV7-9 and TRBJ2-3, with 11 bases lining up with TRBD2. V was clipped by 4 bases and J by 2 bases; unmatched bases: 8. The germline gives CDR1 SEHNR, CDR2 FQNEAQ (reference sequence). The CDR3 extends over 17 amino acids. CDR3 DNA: TGTGCCAGCAGCTCTACCACTAGCGGGGGCTACACAGATACGCAGTATTTT. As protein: CASSSTTSGGYTDTQYF. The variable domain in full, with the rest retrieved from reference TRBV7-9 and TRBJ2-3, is DTGVSQNPRHKITKRGQNVTFRCDPISEHNRLYWYRQTLGQGPEFLTYFQNEAQLEKSRLLSDRFSAERPKGSFSTLEIQRTEQGDSAMYLCASSSTTSGGYTDTQYFGPGTRLTVL.

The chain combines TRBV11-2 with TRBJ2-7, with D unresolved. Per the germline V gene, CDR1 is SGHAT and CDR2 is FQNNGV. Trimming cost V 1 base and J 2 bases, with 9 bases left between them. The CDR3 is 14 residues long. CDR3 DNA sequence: TGTGCCAGCAGCTTAGGCGTCGATCCCTACGAGCAGTACTTC. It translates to CASSLGVDPYEQYF.

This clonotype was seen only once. The CDR3 bases are TGTGCCAGTAGTGTCACCGGCCGTTCTGGGGCCAACGTCCTGACTTTC. This sequence encodes CASSVTGRSGANVLTF. V gene TRBV19 combines with J gene TRBJ2-6; no reliable D call. V was trimmed by 5 bases and J by 1 base, leaving 12 bases between them. Germline lookup yields CDR1 LNHDA and CDR2 SQIVND (reference sequence). The CDR3 runs to 16 residues.

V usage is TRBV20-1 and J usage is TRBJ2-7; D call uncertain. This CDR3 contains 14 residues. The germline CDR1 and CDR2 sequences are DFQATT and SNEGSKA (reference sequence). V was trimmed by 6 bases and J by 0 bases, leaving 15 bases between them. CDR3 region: CSAHPERISYEQYF. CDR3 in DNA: TGCAGTGCCCACCCCGAGAGAATCTCCTACGAGCAGTACTTC.

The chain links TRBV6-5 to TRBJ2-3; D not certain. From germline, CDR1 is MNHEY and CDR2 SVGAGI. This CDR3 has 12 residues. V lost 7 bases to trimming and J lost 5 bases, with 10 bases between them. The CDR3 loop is CASTFDGDTQYF. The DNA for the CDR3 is TGTGCCAGCACGTTTGATGGAGATACGCAGTATTTT.

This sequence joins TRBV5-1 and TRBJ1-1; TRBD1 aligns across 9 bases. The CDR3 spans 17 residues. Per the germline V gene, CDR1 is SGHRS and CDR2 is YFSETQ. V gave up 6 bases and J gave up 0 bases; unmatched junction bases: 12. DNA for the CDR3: TGCGCCAGCACCTGGGGGCGACGGACAGGGGTGAACACTGAAGCTTTCTTT. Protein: CASTWGRRTGVNTEAFF.

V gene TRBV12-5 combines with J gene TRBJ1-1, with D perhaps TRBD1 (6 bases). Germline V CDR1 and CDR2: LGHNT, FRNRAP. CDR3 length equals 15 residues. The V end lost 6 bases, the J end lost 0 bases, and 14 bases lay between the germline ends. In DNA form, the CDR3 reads TGTGCTAGTGGCTCCGGGACAATAATGAACACTGAAGCTTTCTTT. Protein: CASGSGTIMNTEAFF.

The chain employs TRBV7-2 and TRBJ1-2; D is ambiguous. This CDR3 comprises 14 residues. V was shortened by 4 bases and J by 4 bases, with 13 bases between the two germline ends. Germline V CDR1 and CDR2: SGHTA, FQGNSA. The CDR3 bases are TGTGCCAGCAGCTCGCCTGGGGATTCCTATGGCTACACCTTC. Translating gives CASSSPGDSYGYTF. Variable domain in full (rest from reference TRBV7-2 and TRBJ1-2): GAGVSQSPSNKVTEKGKDVELRCDPISGHTALYWYRQSLGQGLEFLIYFQGNSAPDKSGLPSDRFSAERTGGSVSTLTIQRTQQEDSAVYLCASSSPGDSYGYTFGSGTRLTVV.

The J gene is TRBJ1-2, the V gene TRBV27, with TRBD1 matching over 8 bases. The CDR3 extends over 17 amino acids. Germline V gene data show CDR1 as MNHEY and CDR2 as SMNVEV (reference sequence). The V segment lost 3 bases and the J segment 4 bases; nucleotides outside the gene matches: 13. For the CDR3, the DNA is TGTGCCAGCAGTTTCCAACAGGGGGAGAGGGCCATCTATGGCTACACCTTC. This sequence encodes CASSFQQGERAIYGYTF.

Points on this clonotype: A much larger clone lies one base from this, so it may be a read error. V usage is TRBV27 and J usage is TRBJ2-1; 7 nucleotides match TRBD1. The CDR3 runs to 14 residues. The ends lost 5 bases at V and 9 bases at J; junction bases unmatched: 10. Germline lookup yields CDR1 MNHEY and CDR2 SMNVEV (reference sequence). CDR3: CASSAYRQGIEQFF. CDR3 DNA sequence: TGTGCCAGCAGTGCGTATAGACAGGGCATTGAGCAGTTCTTC.

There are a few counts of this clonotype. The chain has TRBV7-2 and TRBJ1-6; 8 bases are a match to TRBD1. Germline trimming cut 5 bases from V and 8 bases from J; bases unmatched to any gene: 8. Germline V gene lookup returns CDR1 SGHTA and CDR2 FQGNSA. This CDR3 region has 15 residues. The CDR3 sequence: CASSDQGQAYSPLHF. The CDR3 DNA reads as TGTGCCAGCAGCGATCAGGGACAGGCATATTCACCCCTCCACTTT.

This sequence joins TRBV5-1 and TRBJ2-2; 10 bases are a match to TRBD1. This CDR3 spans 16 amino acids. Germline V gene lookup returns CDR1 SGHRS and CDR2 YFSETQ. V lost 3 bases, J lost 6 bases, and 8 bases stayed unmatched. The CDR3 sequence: CASSSGTGVKSGELFF. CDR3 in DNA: TGCGCCAGCAGCTCCGGGACAGGGGTAAAATCCGGGGAGCTGTTTTTT.

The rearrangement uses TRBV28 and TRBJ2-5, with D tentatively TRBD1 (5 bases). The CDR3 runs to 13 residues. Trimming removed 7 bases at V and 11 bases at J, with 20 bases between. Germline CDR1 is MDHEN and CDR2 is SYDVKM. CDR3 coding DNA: TGTGCCAGCACCAAAAAGGGGAAAGTTGAGCAGTACTTC. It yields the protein CASTKKGKVEQYF.

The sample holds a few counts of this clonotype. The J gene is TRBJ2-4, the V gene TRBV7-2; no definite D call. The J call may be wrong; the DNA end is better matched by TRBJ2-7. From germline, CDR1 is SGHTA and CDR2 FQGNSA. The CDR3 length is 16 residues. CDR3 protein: CASSLEASLKSYEQYF. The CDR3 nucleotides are TGTGCCAGCAGCTTAGAGGCCAGTCTAAAATCCTACGAGCAGTACTTC.

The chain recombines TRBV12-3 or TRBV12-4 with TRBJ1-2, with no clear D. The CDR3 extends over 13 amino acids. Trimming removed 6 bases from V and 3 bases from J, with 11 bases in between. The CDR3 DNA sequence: TGTGCCAGCAGCCCCTCGGAGTACTATGGCTACACCTTC. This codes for CASSPSEYYGYTF.

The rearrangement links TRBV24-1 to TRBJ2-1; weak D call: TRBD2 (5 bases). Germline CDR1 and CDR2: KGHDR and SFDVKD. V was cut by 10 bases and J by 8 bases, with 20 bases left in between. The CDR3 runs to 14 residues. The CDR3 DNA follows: TGTGCCACGAAGTCTTCGCTCCGTAGCGATGAGCAGTTCTTC. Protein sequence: CATKSSLRSDEQFF.